The source of this T cell receptor (beta chain) is a study of cytomegalovirus exposure and HLA in healthy donors. Points from the study as a whole: It was confirmed in vitro that a few of the CMV-associated chains were specific for CMV antigens. In most subjects, TCR beta sequences reportedly gave accurate predictions of HLA-A and HLA-B alleles.

In the PCR, 60 Vbeta and 13 Jbeta primers were used. Profiled with immunoSEQ multiplex PCR; TCRdb holds only in-frame clones, not every one. Here the sample spans about 120,000 clones, roughly four fifths being singletons. About this clone: Antigen: not known.

From germline, CDR1 is MNHEY and CDR2 SMNVEV (reference sequence). V was pared by 5 bases and J by 8 bases, with 18 bases between. The CDR3 is 14 amino acids. The sample consisted of PBMCs. The receptor's source is a woman under 30 in good health and CMV-seronegative. The chain recombines TRBV27 with TRBJ1-2; no clear D gene. The CDR3 loop is CASSPSWEVRGYTF. CDR3 nucleotides: TGTGCCAGCAGTCCTAGTTGGGAGGTTCGAGGCTACACCTTC.